The 12 T cell receptor beta chains given below trace back to one sample, sequenced in a study of circulating CD8 cells and anti-PD-1 response in melanoma. Sorting of live CD3+CD8+TCRalphabeta+ cells by PD-1 and/or TIGIT gave four subsets. The QIAseq Immune Repertoire TCR panel built the libraries from 15 ng of total RNA. TCRdb reprocessed the reads via MiXCR and lists one record per CDR3 protein. This sample yields approximately 400 distinct CDR3 sequences, of which 8% to 13% are seen a single time; approximately 40% belongs to the top ten. This material consisted of CD8+ T cells from PBMCs, taken at baseline or after one month of anti-PD-1 therapy (not recorded which). The source of these receptors is a human donor with melanoma.

This clonotype is medium-sized (0.01 to 0.1%) by share. The chain couples TRBV29-1 to TRBJ2-7; weak D call: TRBD1 (6 bases). The CDR3 is made up of 15 amino acids. CDR1 and CDR2 from the germline V gene are SQVTM and ANQGSEA. The CDR3 here is CSVGGVQDAPYEQYF. The CDR3 DNA sequence: TGCAGTGTAGGGGGTGTCCAAGATGCACCCTACGAGCAGTACTTC.

This clonotype ranks as large. J is TRBJ2-1 and V is TRBV2; 8 positions agree with TRBD2. Germline-derived CDR1 and CDR2 are SNHLY and FYNNEI. V gave up 8 bases and J gave up 6 bases; unmatched junction bases: 6. This CDR3 has 13 amino acids. The CDR3 is CASPGLVANEQFF. CDR3 coding DNA: TGTGCCAGCCCGGGACTAGTGGCCAATGAGCAGTTCTTC.

This clonotype is categorized as medium-sized (0.01 to 0.1%). The chain combines TRBV28 with TRBJ1-1; D possibly corresponds to TRBD1 (5 bases). This CDR3 has 18 residues. Germline CDR1 is MDHEN and CDR2 is SYDVKM. Between the trimmed V and J ends, which lost 10 bases and 3 bases, there was a span of 30 bases. CDR3 in DNA: TGTGCCAACAGGCCGCCCCTGCCCCTAAACGGGGCGCACACTGAAGCTTTCTTT. It specifies CANRPPLPLNGAHTEAFF.

This clonotype is medium-sized by share. This sequence joins TRBV25-1 and TRBJ2-7; D remains ambiguous. The CDR3 length is 12 residues. From germline, CDR1 is MGHDK and CDR2 SYGVNS. V lost 2 bases to trimming and J lost 4 bases, with 6 bases between them. CDR3 region: CASSEARYEQYF. The CDR3 DNA sequence: TGTGCCAGCAGTGAAGCCCGTTACGAGCAGTACTTC.

On this clonotype: Since no conserved phenylalanine or tryptophan closes the CDR3, a read error is the likely cause. The chain joins TRBV28 to TRBJ2-7, with 9 positions matching TRBD2. With 7 bases clipped from V and 6 bases from J, the junction kept 13 bases outside the gene matches. The CDR3 totals 15 residues. The V gene's germline CDR1 is MDHEN and CDR2 SYDVKM. DNA of the CDR3: TGTGCCAGCATATATAGCGGGAGCCCGCCCTGCGAGCAGTACTCC. This gives the protein CASIYSGSPPCEQYS.

This clonotype is large within its sample. V and J are TRBV28 and TRBJ2-7, with 9 nucleotides matching TRBD2. Germline V gives CDR1 MDHEN, CDR2 SYDVKM. The CDR3 extends over 15 amino acids. J lost 2 bases, V lost 7 bases, and 9 bases had no gene match. The chain's CDR3 is CASIYSGSPPYEQYF. The CDR3 DNA sequence: TGTGCCAGCATATATAGCGGGAGCCCGCCCTACGAGCAGTACTTC.

This clonotype is labeled as large. V is TRBV28 and J is TRBJ2-3; D remains unclear. The CDR3 sequence is 14 residues long. V was clipped by 5 bases and J by 6 bases, with 15 bases between them. Germline V gene sequence: CDR1 MDHEN, CDR2 SYDVKM. The CDR3 loop reads CASSIGPLGDTQYF. CDR3 nucleotide sequence: TGTGCCAGCAGTATCGGGCCCCTCGGGGATACGCAGTATTTT.

This clonotype qualifies as medium-sized. The V gene is TRBV4-2, the J gene TRBJ2-7; the D is unclear. Germline lookup yields CDR1 LGHNA and CDR2 YNFKEQ. V was clipped by 5 bases and J by 6 bases, with 17 bases between them. The CDR3 loop spans 14 amino acids. The CDR3 sequence is CASSEGETAVEQYF. DNA for the CDR3: TGTGCCAGCAGCGAAGGAGAAACGGCGGTCGAGCAGTACTTC.

This clonotype is categorized as large. A much larger clonotype is one base distant, so this may be a read error. The chain is built from TRBV29-1 and TRBJ2-1; 8 bases match TRBD1. Germline CDR1 reads SQVTM; CDR2 reads ANQGSEA. The CDR3 has 12 amino acids. The V gene end was trimmed by 5 bases and the J gene end by 7 bases; junction bases not matched to a gene: 4. Here the CDR3 reads CSVTGGVNEQFF. Written as DNA, the CDR3 is TGCAGCGTTACAGGGGGTGTGAATGAGCAGTTCTTC.

This clonotype is large. The rearrangement links TRBV27 to TRBJ2-7, with D tentatively TRBD1 (5 bases). Germline V gives CDR1 MNHEY, CDR2 SMNVEV (reference sequence). This CDR3 spans 13 amino acids. The V end lost 5 bases, the J end lost 7 bases, and 15 bases lay between the germline ends. In DNA form, the CDR3 reads TGTGCCAGCAGTCCGACAGTGGCGGCTGAGCAGTACTTC. Translating it yields CASSPTVAAEQYF.

By share of the sample, this clonotype is large. The chain employs TRBV28 and TRBJ1-3; TRBD1 aligns across 7 bases. J gave up 4 bases and V 5 bases, and 8 bases lay outside the gene matches. Germline V CDR1 and CDR2: MDHEN, SYDVKM. The CDR3 is 15 amino acids. The CDR3 reads CASSQQGMRGNTIYF. The CDR3 DNA sequence: TGTGCCAGCAGTCAACAGGGGATGAGAGGAAACACCATATATTTT.

By sample share, this clonotype is large. J is TRBJ2-1 and V is TRBV28, with TRBD2 matching over 12 bases. Trimming at V came to 3 bases and at J to 8 bases, leaving 14 bases not matched to a gene. CDR1 MDHEN and CDR2 SYDVKM come from the germline V gene. This CDR3 spans 18 amino acids. The CDR3 nucleotides are TGTGCCAGCAGTTTGGTGGGGGGCGGACTAGCGGGGAGGTATGAGCAGTTCTTC. Amino acids: CASSLVGGGLAGRYEQFF.